This T cell receptor beta chain was sequenced during a study of blood T cell repertoires in COVID-19. In the study overall: Italy, Spain and the United States were the sources of the convalescent and acute COVID-19 samples. T cells, B-cell-depleted T cells, or PBMCs supplied cDNA or gDNA.

Authors' processing steps: Amplifying reference gene primers gave estimates of nucleated cell counts. Assay: immunoSEQ multiplex PCR; the TCRdb copy retains only in-frame clones and omits some. D and trimming were read from the DNA, whereas the V and J calls and clone size are those reported in that table. The table has 100,000 to 150,000 clones, around 87% seen once. About this clone itself: The same CDR3 arises from other DNA sequences in this sample as well.

The ends lost 2 bases at V and 4 bases at J; junction bases unmatched: 5. This CDR3 contains 16 residues. The germline gives CDR1 SGDLS, CDR2 YYNGEE. The receptor comes from a man between 65 and 85 years old with active COVID-19. This sequence joins TRBV9 and TRBJ2-5, with 13 bases lining up with TRBD2. Material for sequencing was peripheral blood. Here the CDR3 DNA reads TGTGCCAGCAGCGTTGGGGGACTAGCGGGAAGAGAGACCCAGTACTTC. Translated, it gives CASSVGGLAGRETQYF.